This T cell receptor beta chain was captured in a study of CD8 T cells in ankylosing spondylitis. Findings and limits, study-wide: There was a TCR beta motif, made of eight highly homologous variants, that appeared characteristic of ankylosing spondylitis blood.

From germline, CDR1 is PRHDT and CDR2 FYEKMQ (reference sequence). CDR3 length: 14 residues. Trimming shortened V by 6 bases and J by 0 bases, and 9 bases separated the two germline ends. By quantitative 5'-RACE with molecular barcodes, the TCR beta libraries were made. One entry per CDR3 protein, called by TCRdb with MiXCR from the 5' RACE reads. The sample has about 540,000 distinct CDR3 sequences; approximately 12% are singletons. Notes on this clonotype: Its antigen remains unknown.

J is TRBJ1-3 and V is TRBV13, with D uncertain. Sequencing used blood, either unsorted or a sorted T cell fraction (not recorded which). The sequence was collected from a male donor with ankylosing spondylitis. DNA of the CDR3: TGTGCCAGCAGTTCGACGGTCTCTGGAAACACCATATATTTT. Amino acid sequence: CASSSTVSGNTIYF.